Given below is one T cell receptor (beta chain) in context. Assay: immunoSEQ multiplex PCR; the TCRdb copy retains only in-frame clones and omits some. The data show about 2 million clones, approximately 94% seen once. This record belongs to a study of shared clonotypes between healthy human individuals. CD45RO negativity and positive selection for CCR7 defined naive CD8 cells, a population that excluded terminally differentiated effector memory CD45RA+ cells. This CDR3 comprises 15 residues. Looked up from germline, CDR1 is MNHEY and CDR2 is SVGAGI. Deletions cut 0 bases from V and 1 base from J, with 9 bases between.

This chain uses TRBV6-5 with TRBJ1-1; possible D gene TRBD1, 5 bases. The sequencing input was naive CD8+ T cells sorted from blood. This receptor was identified in a man aged 18 to 30 in good health. CDR3 sequence reads: CASSYSLGGNTEAFF. Here the CDR3 DNA reads TGTGCCAGCAGTTACTCCTTGGGGGGGAACACTGAAGCTTTCTTT.